One and the same sample provided the 21 T cell receptor beta chains below, sequenced in a study of T cells in Graves' hyperthyroidism and ophthalmopathy. TCR beta CDR3 regions were amplified from RNA. The TCR CDR3 first-round RT-PCR relied on the HTBI primer set. TCRdb redid the calling of the multiplex PCR reads with MiXCR, one entry per CDR3 protein. This sample has roughly 500,000 distinct CDR3 sequences, with around 42% found just once. The sequenced sample consisted of peripheral blood or thyroid tissue (not recorded which). The receptors derive from an adult woman with Graves' disease, either hyperthyroidism or ophthalmopathy (not recorded which).

This chain links TRBV6-6 with TRBJ2-7, with TRBD2 identical over 12 bases. The CDR3 extends over 18 amino acids. Trimming cost V 2 bases and J 5 bases; bases outside gene matches: 13. Germline CDR1 is MNHNY and CDR2 is SVGAGI (reference sequence). The CDR3 loop is CASSYPQAGLAGGDEQYF. For the CDR3, the DNA is TGTGCCAGCAGTTACCCCCAGGCCGGTCTAGCGGGGGGGGACGAGCAGTACTTC.

V gene TRBV24-1 combines with J gene TRBJ2-5, with D perhaps matching TRBD1 (7 bases). CDR1 and CDR2 (germline): KGHDR, SFDVKD. The CDR3 spans 17 residues. V was clipped by 3 bases and J by 0 bases, with 16 bases between them. As DNA, the CDR3 is TGTGCCACCAGTGATCTAGCGACAGGGTCTCACCAAGAGACCCAGTACTTC. The encoded protein is CATSDLATGSHQETQYF.

The chain is built from TRBV5-6 and TRBJ2-5; D is undetermined. There are 14 residues in the CDR3. The V gene's germline CDR1 is SGHDT and CDR2 YYEEEE. Trimming shortened V by 1 base and J by 2 bases, and 9 bases separated the two germline ends. Here the CDR3 DNA reads TGTGCCAGCAGCTTGAGCCCTGATCAAGAGACCCAGTACTTC. Translating it yields CASSLSPDQETQYF. The full variable domain, rest sourced from reference TRBV5-6 and TRBJ2-5, is DAGVTQSPTHLIKTRGQQVTLRCSPKSGHDTVSWYQQALGQGPQFIFQYYEEEERQRGNFPDRFSGHQFPNYSSELNVNALLLGDSALYLCASSLSPDQETQYFGPGTRLLVL.

This clonotype occurred once. The chain is built from TRBV10-3 and TRBJ1-1, with 7 bases matching TRBD1. V trimming: 6 bases; J trimming: 7 bases; junction bases outside the gene matches: 11. The CDR3 is 14 residues long. In germline, CDR1 is ENHRY, CDR2 SYGVKD. The CDR3 DNA follows: TGTGCCATCAGACCCGACAGGGCGGACCGTGAAGCTTTCTTT. As protein: CAIRPDRADREAFF.

V gene TRBV7-9 combines with J gene TRBJ1-3; 7 positions match TRBD1. The CDR3 is made up of 15 amino acids. Trimming removed 6 bases from V and 8 bases from J; junction bases left unmatched: 13. Germline V gene sequence: CDR1 SEHNR, CDR2 FQNEAQ (reference sequence). CDR3 sequence: CASSPDRETRDTIYF. For the CDR3, the DNA is TGTGCCAGCAGTCCTGACAGGGAGACCCGGGACACCATATATTTT.

To note about this clonotype: A read error is possible here, since a much larger clone lies one base away. The chain couples TRBV25-1 to TRBJ2-2; possible D gene TRBD2, 6 bases. The CDR3 runs 14 residues. The germline CDR1 and CDR2 sequences are MGHDK and SYGVNS. Trimming pared 8 bases from V and 0 bases from J, leaving 10 bases between. The CDR3 DNA is TGTGCCAGCGGTAGCGGTTCGAACACCGGGGAGCTGTTTTTT. This codes for CASGSGSNTGELFF.

This clonotype was counted a single time. The chain has TRBV2 and TRBJ2-7, with D unclear. The CDR3 covers 14 residues. Trimming removed 5 bases at V and 7 bases at J, with 18 bases between. The germline V gene encodes CDR1 SNHLY and CDR2 FYNNEI. The CDR3 region is CASSSGFTYNEQYF. DNA of the CDR3: TGTGCCAGCAGTTCAGGCTTTACTTACAATGAGCAGTACTTC.

This clonotype was recorded at least ten times. This chain links TRBV12-3 or TRBV12-4 with TRBJ1-5; maybe TRBD1 (5 bases). The CDR3 consists of 17 residues. The V gene lost 6 bases and the J gene lost 1 base, with 19 bases spanning the gap. The CDR3 DNA follows: TGTGCCAGCAGCAAGAAGGCAGGGTTGTGGAGCAATCAGCCCCAGCATTTT. Translated, it gives CASSKKAGLWSNQPQHF.

The chain has TRBV10-2 and TRBJ1-2; maybe TRBD1 (5 bases). With 4 bases removed from V and 0 bases from J, the gap between germline ends came to 12 bases. This CDR3 spans 15 amino acids. Germline CDR1 is WSHSY and CDR2 is SAAADI. This CDR3 is CASSAEGPANYGYTF. The CDR3 DNA sequence: TGCGCCAGCAGTGCGGAGGGACCGGCTAACTATGGCTACACCTTC.

The chain is built from TRBV25-1 and TRBJ2-5; the D is unclear. This CDR3 has 11 residues. Trimming stripped 8 bases from V and 5 bases from J, with 9 bases between. CDR1 is MGHDK, CDR2 SYGVNS, per germline. CDR3 sequence reads: CASLISETQYF. The CDR3 DNA sequence: TGTGCCAGCTTGATATCGGAGACCCAGTACTTC.

The chain combines TRBV29-1 with TRBJ1-1; the D is unclear. The CDR3 covers 14 residues. V was clipped by 4 bases and J by 0 bases, with 12 bases between them. CDR1 is SQVTM, CDR2 ANQGSEA, per germline. The CDR3 nucleotides read TGCAGCGTTGTGGGGAGCTCAATGAACACTGAAGCTTTCTTT. Translating it yields CSVVGSSMNTEAFF.

The rearrangement links TRBV11-1 to TRBJ1-5; D is perhaps TRBD1 (6 bases). The germline V gene encodes CDR1 SGHAT and CDR2 FQDESV (reference sequence). This CDR3 comprises 14 residues. V lost 6 bases and J lost 10, with 19 bases in between. The CDR3 sequence is CASSSGQRAGPQHF. DNA for the CDR3: TGTGCCAGCAGTTCCGGACAGCGTGCAGGTCCCCAGCATTTT.

The gene calls are TRBV2 and TRBJ2-6; possibly TRBD1 or TRBD2 for D (5 bases each). V gave up 6 bases and J gave up 11 bases, with 14 bases separating them. Germline V gene sequence: CDR1 SNHLY, CDR2 FYNNEI. The CDR3 runs to 13 residues. This CDR3 reads CASSELGTDVLTF. CDR3 coding DNA: TGTGCCAGCAGCGAATTGGGGACCGACGTCCTGACTTTC.

This clonotype was seen more than once but under ten times. The rearrangement joins TRBV6-1 to TRBJ2-7; the D is unclear. The CDR3 runs 11 residues. Germline V CDR1 and CDR2: MNHNS, SASEGT. V lost 9 bases and J lost 6, with 12 bases in between. CDR3 loop: CASLSWIEQYF. CDR3 nucleotides: TGTGCCAGTTTAAGTTGGATCGAGCAGTACTTC.

This clonotype was seen more than once but under ten times. The genes are TRBV29-1 and TRBJ1-1; possible D gene TRBD1, 5 bases. The CDR3 covers 14 residues. Germline values: CDR1 SQVTM, CDR2 ANQGSEA. V lost 2 bases, J lost 5 bases, and 15 bases lay in between. The chain's CDR3 is CSVEPHGARTEAFF. CDR3 nucleotides: TGCAGCGTTGAACCTCACGGGGCGAGGACTGAAGCTTTCTTT.

The rearrangement uses TRBV10-3 and TRBJ1-2, with D maybe TRBD1 (5 bases). The CDR3 loop spans 14 amino acids. V was cut by 10 bases and J by 0 bases, with 15 bases left in between. Per germline, CDR1 ENHRY and CDR2 SYGVKD. In DNA, the CDR3 is TGTGCCACTTGGGGACCGAGAGCTAACTATGGCTACACCTTC. It encodes CATWGPRANYGYTF.

This rearrangement joins TRBV9 to TRBJ2-7, with 7 bases matching TRBD1. Trimming at V came to 0 bases and at J to 4 bases, leaving 7 bases not matched to a gene. The CDR3 loop spans 15 amino acids. Germline V CDR1 and CDR2: SGDLS, YYNGEE. CDR3 protein: CASSVARDSNYEQYF. The DNA of the CDR3 is TGTGCCAGCAGCGTAGCCCGGGACAGTAATTACGAGCAGTACTTC.

This sequence joins TRBV5-6 and TRBJ2-7; 7 nucleotides agree with TRBD1. The CDR3 extends over 16 amino acids. Trimming took 5 bases from V and 3 from J; bases not matched to a gene: 14. Germline CDR1 is SGHDT and CDR2 is YYEEEE. The CDR3 loop is CASSEGADDLNYEQYF. Written as DNA, the CDR3 is TGTGCCAGCAGTGAGGGGGCCGACGACCTAAACTACGAGCAGTACTTC.

In this sample, this clonotype turned up many times. The chain employs TRBV5-8 and TRBJ1-1; D may be TRBD1 (5 bases). Trimming cost V 0 bases and J 4 bases, with 13 bases left between them. CDR1 and CDR2 from the germline V gene are SGHTS and YDEGEE. CDR3 length equals 15 residues. CDR3 sequence: CASSLGARGATEAFF. The DNA of the CDR3 is TGTGCCAGCAGCTTGGGAGCCCGTGGGGCCACTGAAGCTTTCTTT.

At least ten counts were recorded for this clonotype. This chain connects TRBV10-2 to TRBJ2-7; TRBD1 is a possible D gene (6 bases). There are 14 residues in the CDR3. Per germline, CDR1 WSHSY and CDR2 SAAADI. V was shortened by 2 bases and J by 2 bases, with 10 bases between the two germline ends. The CDR3 region has the DNA TGCGCCAGCAGTGAGGCAGGGGTCCCCTACGAGCAGTACTTC. The encoded protein is CASSEAGVPYEQYF.

This clonotype was counted many times. The chain uses TRBV2 and TRBJ1-5; D perhaps matches TRBD1 (6 bases). This CDR3 contains 15 residues. The germline CDR1 and CDR2 sequences are SNHLY and FYNNEI. The V end was cut by 6 bases, the J end by 1 base, with 13 bases between. The CDR3: CASREQGLSNQPQHF. The CDR3, as DNA: TGTGCCAGCAGAGAACAGGGTTTGAGCAATCAGCCCCAGCATTTT.